One T cell receptor beta chain is described in this entry. The data belong to a study of blood T cell repertoires in COVID-19. Under the authors' procedure: Nucleated cell number was recorded as an estimate derived from reference gene primer amplification. TCRdb's table, derived via immunoSEQ multiplex PCR, lists solely in-frame clones and lacks some. V, J and clone size are those of that table, while D and trimming were read from the DNA. The table has 230,000 or so clones, 80% to 90% seen once. Per the germline V gene, CDR1 is MNHEY and CDR2 is SVGAGI. This CDR3 region has 13 residues. This receptor was taken from a woman of 80 years or more with COVID-19, enrolled during active disease. V gene TRBV6-5 combines with J gene TRBJ1-1; D might be TRBD1 (5 bases). Sequenced: peripheral blood. CDR3 protein: CASLKGLHTEAFF. The CDR3 region has the DNA TGTGCATCGCTAAAGGGGCTCCATACTGAAGCTTTCTTT.